This T cell receptor (beta chain) was captured in a study of CD8+ T cells in alopecia areata. Comment on this clone: The antigen remains unidentified.

General study points: Many expanded lesional clones persisted during tofacitinib (in both scalp and blood). Sequences from scalp samples also cover resident alphabeta T cells of normal skin.

The treatment: oral pan-JAK inhibitor, 5-10 mg twice daily. Once RNA had been extracted, it was reverse transcribed into cDNA to act as the sequencing template. Profiled with immunoSEQ multiplex PCR; TCRdb holds only in-frame clones, not every one. The table has under 130,000 clones, 70% to 90% seen once; the top ten hold 8.5% to 14%. The germline V gene encodes CDR1 MNHNS and CDR2 SASEGT. The CDR3 runs to 14 residues. Trimming took 5 bases from V and 5 from J; bases not matched to a gene: 6. The gene calls are TRBV6-1 and TRBJ2-7; 10 bases match TRBD1. The sequenced sample was CD8+ T cells sorted from blood, obtained between weeks 30 and 35, from a patient treated with tofacitinib. This clonotype originated in a human donor with alopecia areata. CDR3 protein: CASSWGQGSHEQYF. Written as DNA, the CDR3 is TGTGCCAGCAGTTGGGGACAGGGGAGCCACGAGCAGTACTTC.